This TCR beta chain is drawn from a study of OX40 agonist ivuxolimab in advanced cancers. Study context: Patients were dosed with the agonistic anti-OX40 (CD134) antibody ivuxolimab. Study findings and constraints: In general, CD8+ T cells held more expanded clones than CD4+ did, on average. Researchers did not determine the expanded peripheral T cells' antigen specificity. Partial responders receiving 0.1-3.0 mg/kg showed among the lowest clonal expansion.

Produced via immunoSEQ multiplex PCR; TCRdb's table is partial and in-frame only. The data hold about 57,000 clones, with 85% to 95% observed a single time. CDR3 length: 17 residues. Germline lookup yields CDR1 SGHTA and CDR2 FQGNSA. Many counts were recorded for this clone. Its matching antigen is unknown. At one boundary the junction diverges from the germline segment, which might be a read error. The same CDR3 arises from other DNA sequences in this sample as well. The TCR originated in an adult with an advanced solid tumor such as melanoma, head and neck, liver or kidney cancer. This chain connects TRBV7-2 to TRBJ1-2; 9 bases match TRBD1. Sequenced here: CD4+ or CD8+ T cells sorted from blood, sampled in a trial of the OX40 agonist ivuxolimab. The DNA of the CDR3 is TGCGCCAGCAGCCATCACCACTCTGGACAGGGGAAGAATGGCTACACCTTC. This translates into CASSHHHSGQGKNGYTF.